The TCR beta chain described here comes from a study of T-cell reconstitution after alpha-beta-depleted transplantation in children. Preparation of the TCRbeta library involved a method that used unique molecular identifiers. In TCRdb, the PCR reads were re-called with MiXCR into one record per CDR3 protein. The sample includes hundreds of thousands of distinct CDR3 sequences, more than 9% seen only once; the top ten take roughly 3.9%. Trimming stripped 3 bases from V and 5 bases from J, with 7 bases between. This CDR3 has 12 amino acids. Germline V gene data show CDR1 as SEHNR and CDR2 as FQNEAQ (reference sequence).

This chain links TRBV7-9 with TRBJ1-1; the D is unclear. The sequencing here drew on PBMCs from the stem cell graft donor, taken from the stem cell graft. The receptor was isolated from a human donor who donated a stem cell graft to a child with acute myeloid leukemia. In DNA form, the CDR3 reads TGTGCCAGCAGCTTCCCGGGGACTGAAGCTTTCTTT. Translating it yields CASSFPGTEAFF.